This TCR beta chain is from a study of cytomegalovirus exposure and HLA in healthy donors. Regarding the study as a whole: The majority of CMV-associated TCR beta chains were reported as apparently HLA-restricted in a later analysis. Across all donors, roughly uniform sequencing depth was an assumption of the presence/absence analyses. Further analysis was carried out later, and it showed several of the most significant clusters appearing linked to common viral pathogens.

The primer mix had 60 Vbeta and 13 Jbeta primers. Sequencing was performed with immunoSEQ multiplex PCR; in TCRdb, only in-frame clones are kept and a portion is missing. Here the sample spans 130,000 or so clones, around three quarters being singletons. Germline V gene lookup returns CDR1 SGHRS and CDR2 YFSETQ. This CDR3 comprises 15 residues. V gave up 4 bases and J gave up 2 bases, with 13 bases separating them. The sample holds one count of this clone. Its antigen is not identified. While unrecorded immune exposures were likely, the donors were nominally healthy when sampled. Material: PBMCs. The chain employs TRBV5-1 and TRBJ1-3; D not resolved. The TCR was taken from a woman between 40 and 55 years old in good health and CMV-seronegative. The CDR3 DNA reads TGCGCCAGCAGCCCCGTTTTGGGAGCTGGAAACACCATATATTTT. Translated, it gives CASSPVLGAGNTIYF.